This T cell receptor (beta chain) was identified during a study of T cells in Graves' hyperthyroidism and ophthalmopathy (dated by TCRdb to between 2017 and 2020). About the study as a whole: Peripheral blood samples were taken at initial diagnosis, before any treatment was given. To identify TCR V-J signatures that set the groups apart, the researchers used a discovery cohort of about a hundred patients, made up of roughly 40 with Graves' ophthalmopathy and 57 with stable Graves' hyperthyroidism. Whether ophthalmopathy could be predicted prospectively was tested in an independent validation cohort made up of under 20 hyperthyroidism patients plus 17 patients who later progressed to ophthalmopathy. The 100 or so discovery patients were randomly split 7:3 into training and test sets. In several Graves' hyperthyroidism patients, the study also compared T-cell repertoires from thyroid tissue with T-cell repertoires from blood. After blood sampling, hyperthyroidism patients were treated with methimazole at a starting dose of 30 mg daily, and ophthalmopathy patients were treated with high-dose intravenous methylprednisolone. The paper reports TCR Vbeta CDR3 sequencing of some 140 peripheral blood samples: approximately 41 ophthalmopathy, about 75 hyperthyroidism and around 17 progressor patients. The research as a whole found: In validation, progression to ophthalmopathy was predicted by the model with 55% to 71% sensitivity and roughly 76% specificity, a median of around 5.9 months before onset. No statistical method was used to set the sample size in advance, and investigators knew the group allocation. Ophthalmopathy was separated from stable hyperthyroidism by a 13 V-J signature model, with approximately 90% sensitivity and roughly 81% specificity obtained in cross-validation and 80%/75% obtained in testing. Blood samples also contained most of the expanded thyroid clonotypes (frequency above 0.001), which suggests that blood repertoires may reflect thyroid immune responses.

As for this clonotype: It has no known antigen specificity. No clone much larger than this one lies a single base away; base qualities are absent.

In the ophthalmopathy patients, disease was moderately to severely active, with a Clinical Activity Score of 3 or more, a NOSPECS grade of 4 or more, and a duration of less than 3 months. Any patient with an uncontrolled infection, another autoimmune disease, pregnancy or lactation was excluded. Diagnoses were established on the basis of clinical symptoms, serum thyroxine and TRAb, thyroid ultrasound, and orbital computed tomography. PBMCs were isolated from about 9.1 ml of fresh peripheral blood by Ficoll-Paque density gradient centrifugation. Total RNA was extracted with Trizol reagent, and quality was checked on an Agilent 2100 Bioanalyzer. The germline V gene yields MNHEY for CDR1 and SVGEGT for CDR2. The cysteine opens and the phenylalanine closes a CDR3 of 15 amino acids. Only the CDR3 region is kept as DNA, spanning 45 bases read in frame from base 1. After removal of 2 bases from V and 6 bases from J, the junction retains 8 bases not matched to a gene.

TCR beta CDR3 regions were amplified from RNA transcripts. For the first round of RT-PCR on the TCR CDR3, the HTBI primer set was used together with the Qiagen OneStep RT-PCR kit. Libraries were constructed in a second round of multiplex PCR, after which size selection and purification were carried out. Sequencing of the libraries was done on an Illumina HiSeq2000 using paired-end 100 bp reads. The study's processing was this. SOAPnuke was used to process the raw data, removing reads that contained adapters or uncalled bases, had a mean Phred below 15, or lacked an exact match to the constant primer or identifier. High-quality paired reads were merged using COPE v1.2.5, and each unique nucleotide sequence was defined as a clonotype. MiTCR v1.1 was used to align the clonotypes against IMGT TRBV, TRBD and TRBJ reference segments. Only V-J combinations with frequency above 0.0001, covering about 99% of repertoires, were analysed. A TCS score was defined as the ratio of F50 (clonal expansion) to E x V (chaos), with BLOSUM62-based TCRdist applied between CDR3 peptides within each V-J. Welch's t-statistics and random forest reduced roughly 530 V-J features to 10 to 15, which were used in a naive Bayes classifier (R e1071). TCRdb reanalyzed the raw reads on its own, using fastp at Q25 for trimming and MiXCR for clone calling, and kept in-frame beta chains. Each record represents a unique CDR3 protein, reported with the most common genes and DNA among its rows. Here the V and J calls rest on TCRdb's processing, not on the authors' analysis. The sample table shows hundreds of thousands of distinct CDR3 sequences, and less than 25% are seen once. The biggest ten clones account for about 34% of the sample.

The chain is encoded by TRBV6-2 or TRBV6-3 joined to TRBJ2-5; 8 middle bases align to TRBD1. The sequence came from a man aged 25-45 years with Graves' ophthalmopathy. Sequencing was carried out using blood. The CDR3 in this case is CASSYPGTGEKTQYF. The nucleotide sequence is TGTGCCAGCAGTTACCCTGGGACAGGTGAAAAGACCCAGTACTTC.